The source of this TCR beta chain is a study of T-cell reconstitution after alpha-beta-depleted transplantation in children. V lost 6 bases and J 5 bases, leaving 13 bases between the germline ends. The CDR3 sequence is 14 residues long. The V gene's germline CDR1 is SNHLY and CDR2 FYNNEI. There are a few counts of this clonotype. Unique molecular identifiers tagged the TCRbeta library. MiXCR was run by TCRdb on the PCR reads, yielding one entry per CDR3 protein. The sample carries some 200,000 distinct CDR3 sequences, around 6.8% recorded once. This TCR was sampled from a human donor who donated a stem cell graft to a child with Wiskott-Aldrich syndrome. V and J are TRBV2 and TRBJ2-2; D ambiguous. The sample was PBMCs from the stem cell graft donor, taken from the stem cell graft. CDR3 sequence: CASREYLQTGELFF. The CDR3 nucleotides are TGTGCCAGCAGAGAATACCTTCAGACCGGGGAGCTGTTTTTT.